The rows below give T cell receptor gamma chains drawn from one sample of a study of Vδ1+ human thymocytes. TCRdb reran clone calling via CATT on the multiplex PCR reads. The sample contains 10,000 to 13,000 gamma-chain clones, more than 35% of which appear only once. Sequences were obtained from Vdelta1+ gamma-delta thymocytes from the thymus. These receptors originate from a boy less than two years old who had congenital heart surgery. Both conserved end residues are trimmed from each CDR3. For some rows the clone size is stated as once, few or many, or as a class when expanded; others skip it.

size	V	length	J	CDR3
.	TRGV9	11	TRGJ1/TRGJ2	ALWASNYYRKL
.	TRGV9	15	TRGJP	ALWEVPGELGKKIKV
.	TRGV9	14	TRGJP	ALWEMEELGKKIKV
few	TRGV5	9	TRGJ1/TRGJ2	ATWDSYKKL
.	TRGV3	9	TRGJ1/TRGJ2	ATWDRRKKL
.	TRGV9	9	TRGJ1/TRGJ2	ALWEGKKKL
few	TRGV9	9	TRGJ1/TRGJ2	ALWEADGKL
.	TRGV3	13	TRGJ1/TRGJ2	ATWDRARGPHKKL
few	TRGV9	13	TRGJP2	ALWEIVSSDWIKT
few	TRGV9	11	TRGJ1/TRGJ2	ALWDSNYYKKL
few	TRGV9	12	TRGJ1/TRGJ2	ALWEVQNYYKKL
.	TRGV9	13	TRGJ1/TRGJ2	ALWEVQLLDYKKL
few	TRGV9	13	TRGJ1/TRGJ2	ALWEVTQDLTKKL
.	TRGV9	11	TRGJ1/TRGJ2	ALWAHRYYKKL
.	TRGV9	12	TRGJ1/TRGJ2	ALWEIENYYKKL
.	TRGV9	9	TRGJ1/TRGJ2	ALWEVLEKL